This T cell receptor beta chain was captured in a study of radiotherapy plus CTLA-4 blockade in lung cancer. With ipilimumab providing CTLA-4 blockade, focal radiation was administered to patients who had chemo-refractory metastatic non-small-cell lung cancer. The count of this clone is one. The antigen is undetermined. Germline CDR1 SGHNT, CDR2 YYREEE (reference sequence). The CDR3 has 15 residues. Trimming pared 0 bases from V and 4 bases from J, leaving 11 bases between. Sequenced by immunoSEQ multiplex PCR; TCRdb stores in-frame clones only, minus some. The sample contains approximately 65,000 clones, 77% of which appear only once. Whole-study results and caveats: Researchers report tumor-derived TCR clones expanding in blood after radiotherapy plus ipilimumab.

The sample was peripheral blood, taken from a patient treated with radiotherapy plus ipilimumab. The receptor was isolated from a human donor with non-small cell lung cancer who had a complete response to radiotherapy plus ipilimumab. V and J are TRBV5-4 and TRBJ2-1; D may be TRBD1 (6 bases). DNA of the CDR3: TGTGCCAGCAGCTTGGGGGCAGGGGCGTACAATGAGCAGTTCTTC. Its translation is CASSLGAGAYNEQFF.